This T cell receptor (beta chain) was identified in a study of cytomegalovirus exposure and HLA in healthy donors. Study results and caveats: Testing in vitro showed a few CMV-associated chains specific for CMV antigens. Links to common viral pathogens appeared, in a later analysis, for several of the most significant clusters.

This clone was counted a single time. Its antigen is not known. Use of 60 Vbeta and 13 Jbeta primers characterized the PCR. Here immunoSEQ multiplex PCR was the method, and the copy in TCRdb shows in-frame clones only, minus some. The repertoire consists of around 190,000 clones, with approximately 80% occurring once and the leading ten covering about 2.7%. The CDR3 is 14 residues long. CDR1 is SGHRS and CDR2 is YFSETQ in the germline V gene. V was trimmed by 2 bases and J by 7 bases, leaving 13 bases between them. V and J are TRBV5-1 and TRBJ1-5; D unresolved. Material: PBMCs. The clonotype comes from a woman between 25 and 40 years old in good health and CMV-seronegative. The CDR3 DNA reads as TGCGCCAGCAGCTTCCGGGTAGTAGAGCAGCCCCAGCATTTT. Its translation: CASSFRVVEQPQHF.